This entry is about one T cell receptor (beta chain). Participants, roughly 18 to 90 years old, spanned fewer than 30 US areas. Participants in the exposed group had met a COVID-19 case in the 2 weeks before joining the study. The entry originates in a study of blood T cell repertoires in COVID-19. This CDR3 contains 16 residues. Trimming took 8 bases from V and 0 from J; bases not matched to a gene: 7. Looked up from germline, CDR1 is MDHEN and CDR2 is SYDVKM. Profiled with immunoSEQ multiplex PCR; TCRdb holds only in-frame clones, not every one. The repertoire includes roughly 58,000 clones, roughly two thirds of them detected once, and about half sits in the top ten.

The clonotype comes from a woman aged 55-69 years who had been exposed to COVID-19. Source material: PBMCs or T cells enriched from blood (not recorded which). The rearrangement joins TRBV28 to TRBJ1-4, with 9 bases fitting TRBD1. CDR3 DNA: TGTGCCAGCTTTCGGGACAGGGCAGCAACTAATGAAAAACTGTTTTTT. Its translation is CASFRDRAATNEKLFF.